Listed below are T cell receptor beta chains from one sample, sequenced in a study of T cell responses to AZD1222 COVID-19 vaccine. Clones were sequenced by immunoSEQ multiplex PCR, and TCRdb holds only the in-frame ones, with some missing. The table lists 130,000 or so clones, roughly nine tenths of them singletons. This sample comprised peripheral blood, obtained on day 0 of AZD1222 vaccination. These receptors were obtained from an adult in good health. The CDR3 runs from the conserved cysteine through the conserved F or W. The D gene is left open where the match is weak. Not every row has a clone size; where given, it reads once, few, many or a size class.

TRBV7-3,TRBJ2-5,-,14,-,CASSSGPGQETQYF,TGTGCCAGCAGCTCGGGTCCTGGGCAGGAGACCCAGTACTTC
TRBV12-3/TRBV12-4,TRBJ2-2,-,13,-,CASSYRDTGELFF,TGTGCCAGCAGTTACAGGGACACCGGGGAGCTGTTTTTT
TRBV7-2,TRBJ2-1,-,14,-,CASSLSGAYNEQFF,TGTGCCAGCAGCTTATCGGGGGCCTACAATGAGCAGTTCTTC
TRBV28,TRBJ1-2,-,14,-,CASSFGDGDYGYTF,TGTGCCAGCAGTTTTGGGGACGGCGACTATGGCTACACCTTC
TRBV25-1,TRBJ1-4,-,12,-,CASRYGGEKLFF,TGTGCCAGCAGGTATGGGGGTGAAAAACTGTTTTTT
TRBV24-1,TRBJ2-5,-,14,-,CATSGMTYPRTQYF,TGTGCCACCAGTGGGATGACCTACCCCAGGACCCAGTACTTC
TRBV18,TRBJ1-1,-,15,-,CASSPPGGLNTEAFF,TGTGCCAGCTCACCGCCGGGGGGACTGAACACTGAAGCTTTCTTT
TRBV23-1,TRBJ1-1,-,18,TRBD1,CASSSASETGTPNTEAFF,TGCGCCAGCAGTTCTGCTTCCGAGACAGGGACCCCAAACACTGAAGCTTTCTTT
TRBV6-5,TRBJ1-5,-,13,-,CASSRGTIQPQHF,TGTGCCAGCAGTAGGGGAACAATACAGCCCCAGCATTTT
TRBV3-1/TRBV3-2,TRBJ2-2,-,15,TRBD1,CASSQQGASTGELFF,TGTGCCAGCAGCCAGCAGGGGGCGAGTACCGGGGAGCTGTTTTTT
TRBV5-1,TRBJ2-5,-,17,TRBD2,CASSLARSSGGEETQYF,TGCGCCAGCAGCTTGGCCAGATCTAGCGGGGGGGAAGAGACCCAGTACTTC
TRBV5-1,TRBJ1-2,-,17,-,CASSLGTVRGLPGGYTF,TGCGCCAGCAGCCTTGGTACAGTGCGGGGGCTTCCTGGTGGCTACACCTTC
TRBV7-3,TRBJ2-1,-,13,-,CASSAPGLDEQFF,TGTGCCAGCAGCGCCCCCGGCTTAGATGAGCAGTTCTTC
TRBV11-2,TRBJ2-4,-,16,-,CASSLETRNRRNIQYF,TGTGCCAGCAGCTTAGAGACGAGGAACAGACGAAACATTCAGTACTTC
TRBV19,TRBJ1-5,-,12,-,CASSIAGQPQHF,TGTGCCAGTAGTATAGCGGGGCAGCCCCAGCATTTT
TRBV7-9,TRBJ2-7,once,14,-,CASSLRQNSYEQYF,TGTGCCAGCAGCTTAAGACAGAACTCCTACGAGCAGTACTTC
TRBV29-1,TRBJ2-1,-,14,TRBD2,CSVYGLAGNNEQFF,TGCAGCGTTTATGGACTAGCGGGGAACAATGAGCAGTTCTTC
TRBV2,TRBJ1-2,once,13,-,CASSRDNTYGYTF,TGTGCCAGCAGCCGGGATAATACCTATGGCTACACCTTC
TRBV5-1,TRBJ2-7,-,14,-,CASSPIPSSYEQYF,TGCGCCAGCAGCCCCATTCCTAGCTCCTACGAGCAGTACTTC
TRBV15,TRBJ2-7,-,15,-,CATSKEIGGRYEQYF,TGTGCCACCAGTAAAGAGATCGGGGGGCGGTACGAGCAGTACTTC
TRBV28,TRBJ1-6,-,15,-,CASSLADYYNSPLHF,TGTGCCAGCAGTTTGGCGGACTACTATAATTCACCCCTCCACTTT
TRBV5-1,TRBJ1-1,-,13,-,CASSLQGRTEAFF,TGCGCCAGCAGCTTGCAGGGGCGGACTGAAGCTTTCTTT
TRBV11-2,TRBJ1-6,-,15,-,CASSVLSNGNSPLHF,TGTGCCAGCAGCGTACTCTCTAATGGGAATTCACCCCTCCACTTT
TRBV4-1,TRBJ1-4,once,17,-,CASSPPLVGATNEKLFF,TGCGCCAGCAGCCCCCCCCTGGTGGGCGCAACTAATGAAAAACTGTTTTTT
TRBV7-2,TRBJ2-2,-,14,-,CASSHDRYTGELFF,TGTGCCAGCAGCCATGATCGGTACACCGGGGAGCTGTTTTTT
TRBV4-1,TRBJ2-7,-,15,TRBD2,CASSQGTSGAYEQYF,TGCGCCAGCAGCCAGGGGACTAGTGGTGCCTACGAGCAGTACTTC
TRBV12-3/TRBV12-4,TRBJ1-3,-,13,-,CASSPSSGNTIYF,TGTGCCAGCAGCCCCTCCTCCGGAAACACCATATATTTT
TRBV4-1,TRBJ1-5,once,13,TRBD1,CASRIQGNQPQHF,TGCGCCAGCAGGATACAGGGGAATCAGCCCCAGCATTTT
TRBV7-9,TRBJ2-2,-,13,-,CASSRDGTGELFF,TGTGCCAGCAGTCGGGACGGCACCGGGGAGCTGTTTTTT
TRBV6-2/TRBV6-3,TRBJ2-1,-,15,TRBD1,CASSYFGTGRDEQFF,TGTGCCAGCAGTTACTTCGGGACAGGGCGGGATGAGCAGTTCTTC
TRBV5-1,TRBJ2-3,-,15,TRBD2,CASSLGGGRTDTQYF,TGCGCCAGCAGCTTGGGCGGGGGACGCACAGATACGCAGTATTTT
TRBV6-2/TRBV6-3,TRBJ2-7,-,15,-,CASSYSSGFSYEQYF,TGTGCCAGCAGTTACTCATCCGGCTTCTCCTACGAGCAGTACTTC
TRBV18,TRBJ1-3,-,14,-,CDTRADLVGNTIYF,TGTGATACGAGGGCAGACCTCGTCGGAAACACCATATATTTT